These 22 T cell receptor beta chains originate from one sample sequenced in a study of cytomegalovirus exposure and HLA in healthy donors. The PCR was carried out with 60 Vbeta primers and 13 Jbeta primers. Libraries were prepared by immunoSEQ multiplex PCR; TCRdb keeps only in-frame clonotypes and omits some of them. Altogether 150,000 or so clones are present, about 80% being singletons, with the ten largest covering around 13%. What was sequenced was PBMCs. The receptors shown here come from a man aged 30-40 years in good health and CMV-seropositive.

The chain joins TRBV9 to TRBJ1-2, with a weak D call TRBD1 (5 bases). Per the germline V gene, CDR1 is SGDLS and CDR2 is YYNGEE. V lost 2 bases and J lost 2, with 10 bases in between. This CDR3 has 14 amino acids. This chain's CDR3 is CASSVGHNNYGYTF. CDR3 DNA sequence: TGTGCCAGCAGCGTCGGACATAACAACTATGGCTACACCTTC. Filled out from reference TRBV9 and TRBJ1-2, the complete variable domain reads DSGVTQTPKHLITATGQRVTLRCSPRSGDLSVYWYQQSLDQGLQFLIQYYNGEERAKGNILERFSAQQFPDLHSELNLSSLELGDSALYFCASSVGHNNYGYTFGSGTRLTVV.

This clone was observed a few times. This rearrangement joins TRBV30 to TRBJ2-2; D might be TRBD2 (5 bases). CDR1 and CDR2 (germline): GTSNPN, SVGIG (reference sequence). The CDR3 is 15 residues long. Deletions cut 0 bases from V and 4 bases from J, with 12 bases between. In DNA, the CDR3 is TGTGCCTGGAGTGTAGGGCTAGCCCTCACCGGGGAGCTGTTTTTT. Amino acid sequence: CAWSVGLALTGELFF.

This clone appeared once. The rearrangement joins TRBV4-1 to TRBJ1-1, with a possible D match to TRBD1 (6 bases). V lost 2 bases and J lost 1, with 11 bases in between. CDR3 size: 15 residues. Germline assignment: CDR1 MGHRA and CDR2 YSYEKL. The CDR3, as DNA: TGCGCCAGCAGCCAATGGGGGCGTGGGAACACTGAAGCTTTCTTT. Amino acid sequence: CASSQWGRGNTEAFF.

This chain joins TRBV5-1 and TRBJ1-1; D unresolved. The length of the CDR3 is 16 residues. V was clipped by 2 bases and J by 0 bases, with 14 bases between them. Germline-derived CDR1 and CDR2 are SGHRS and YFSETQ. The CDR3 sequence: CASSFNPNRLNTEAFF. CDR3 nucleotide sequence: TGCGCCAGCAGCTTCAACCCGAACAGACTGAACACTGAAGCTTTCTTT.

The V and J genes are TRBV2 and TRBJ1-3; 12 nucleotides match TRBD1. The V gene's germline CDR1 is SNHLY and CDR2 FYNNEI. With 8 bases clipped from V and 2 bases from J, the junction kept 7 bases outside the gene matches. The CDR3 consists of 16 residues. The CDR3 bases are TGTGCCAGCGGGAAGGGACAGGGGGCGCCTGGAAACACCATATATTTT. This codes for CASGKGQGAPGNTIYF.

V is TRBV4-2 and J is TRBJ2-1; 9 nucleotides align to TRBD1. The CDR3 runs 18 residues. V lost 7 bases and J lost 4; bases outside the gene matches: 17. The germline V gene has CDR1 LGHNA and CDR2 YNFKEQ. For the CDR3, the DNA is TGTGCCAGCATTCCCACAATCGACGGGACAGGGCTTTACAATGAGCAGTTCTTC. It codes for CASIPTIDGTGLYNEQFF.

This chain links TRBV6-5 with TRBJ1-2; 8 positions match TRBD1. The J segment lost 8 bases and the V segment lost 5 bases, leaving 7 bases of the junction unmatched. Germline CDR1 and CDR2: MNHEY and SVGAGI. The CDR3 is 13 residues long. The CDR3 sequence is CASSDLGTGGYTF. The CDR3 region has the DNA TGTGCCAGCAGTGACCTCGGGACAGGAGGCTACACCTTC.

This chain links TRBV2 with TRBJ1-2, with 7 bases aligning to TRBD1. This CDR3 contains 13 residues. V lost 2 bases to trimming and J lost 7 bases; unmatched junction nucleotides: 4. CDR1 SNHLY and CDR2 FYNNEI come from the germline V gene. The CDR3, as DNA: TGTGCCAGCAGTGAATGGGACAGAACTGGCTACACCTTC. This gives the protein CASSEWDRTGYTF. The whole variable domain, remainder taken from reference TRBV2 and TRBJ1-2, is EPEVTQTPSHQVTQMGQEVILRCVPISNHLYFYWYRQILGQKVEFLVSFYNNEISEKSEIFDDQFSVERPDGSNFTLKIRSTKLEDSAMYFCASSEWDRTGYTFGSGTRLTVV.

This clone has a handful of counts. The gene calls are TRBV9 and TRBJ1-4, with TRBD1 as a possible D gene (6 bases). Germline CDR1 and CDR2: SGDLS and YYNGEE. The CDR3 runs to 15 residues. V gave up 2 bases and J gave up 4 bases, with 12 bases separating them. CDR3 coding DNA: TGTGCCAGCAGCGTCAACACAGGGTTTAATGAAAAACTGTTTTTT. Translating it yields CASSVNTGFNEKLFF.

The chain employs TRBV15 and TRBJ2-1; TRBD2 agrees at 12 bases. CDR3 length equals 16 residues. The V gene's germline CDR1 is LNHNV and CDR2 YYDKDF (reference sequence). V was pared by 3 bases and J by 6 bases, with 6 bases of the junction left unmatched. The CDR3 DNA reads as TGTGCCACCAGCAGTGTAGGGACTAGCGGGTCCAATGAGCAGTTCTTC. Translation gives CATSSVGTSGSNEQFF. Looking up the rest from reference TRBV15 and TRBJ2-1 gives the full variable domain: DAMVIQNPRYQVTQFGKPVTLSCSQTLNHNVMYWYQQKSSQAPKLLFHYYDKDFNNEADTPDNFQSRRPNTSFCFLDIRSPGLGDTAMYLCATSSVGTSGSNEQFFGPGTRLTVL.

This chain connects TRBV28 to TRBJ1-2, with D perhaps TRBD1 (5 bases). This CDR3 has 17 residues. In germline, CDR1 is MDHEN, CDR2 SYDVKM. Between the trimmed V and J ends, which lost 2 bases and 2 bases, there was a span of 18 bases. The CDR3 protein is CASSLGAWGATNYGYTF. The DNA for the CDR3 is TGTGCCAGCAGTTTAGGGGCGTGGGGCGCCACGAACTATGGCTACACCTTC.

Only a few counts were recorded for this clone. The CDR3 DNA reads TGTGCCAGCAGTTTACTGGCGGGAGGAAGCGATGAGCAGTTCTTC. Translated: CASSLLAGGSDEQFF. V gene TRBV6-6 combines with J gene TRBJ2-1, with TRBD2 matching over 8 bases. The V gene's germline CDR1 is MNHNY and CDR2 SVGAGI (reference sequence). The CDR3 has 15 residues. Germline trimming cut 4 bases from V and 8 bases from J; bases unmatched to any gene: 10.

This clone was detected only a few times. The chain links TRBV15 to TRBJ2-1; possibly TRBD1 for D (5 bases). Trimming stripped 3 bases from V and 4 bases from J, with 10 bases between. The germline CDR1 and CDR2 sequences are LNHNV and YYDKDF (reference sequence). CDR3 length: 14 residues. The CDR3 DNA sequence: TGTGCCACCAGCAGTTCAGGGCCTTACAATGAGCAGTTCTTC. Its protein product is CATSSSGPYNEQFF. Supplemented by reference TRBV15 and TRBJ2-1, the full variable domain reads DAMVIQNPRYQVTQFGKPVTLSCSQTLNHNVMYWYQQKSSQAPKLLFHYYDKDFNNEADTPDNFQSRRPNTSFCFLDIRSPGLGDTAMYLCATSSSGPYNEQFFGPGTRLTVL.

In its sample, this clone was seen once. The chain couples TRBV9 to TRBJ1-1; weak D call: TRBD1 (6 bases). This CDR3 has 15 residues. Trimming removed 0 bases at V and 0 bases at J, with 9 bases between. CDR1 and CDR2 from the germline V gene are SGDLS and YYNGEE. CDR3 in DNA: TGTGCCAGCAGCGTAGGGCAGGGGATGAACACTGAAGCTTTCTTT. Translation gives CASSVGQGMNTEAFF.

The J gene is TRBJ2-7, the V gene TRBV2, with a possible D match to TRBD2 (6 bases). The CDR3 consists of 14 residues. Germline V lookup: CDR1 SNHLY, CDR2 FYNNEI. V gave up 6 bases and J gave up 6 bases, with 18 bases separating them. In nucleotides, the CDR3 is TGTGCCAGCAGGGAACAGGTCGCCGGGGGCGAGCAGTACTTC. Protein: CASREQVAGGEQYF.

The chain uses TRBV6-5 and TRBJ2-7, with D maybe TRBD2 (6 bases). The CDR3 contains 14 residues. Trimming left V 0 bases short and J 3 bases short, with 9 bases between. The germline V gene encodes CDR1 MNHEY and CDR2 SVGAGI. The CDR3 spells CASSYSRLVYEQYF. CDR3 nucleotides: TGTGCCAGCAGTTACTCTCGACTAGTCTACGAGCAGTACTTC.

The V and J genes are TRBV2 and TRBJ2-1, with D unresolved. V gave up 0 bases and J gave up 5 bases, with 8 bases separating them. In germline, CDR1 is SNHLY, CDR2 FYNNEI. The CDR3 runs to 14 residues. The CDR3 sequence is CASSEARPNNEQFF. DNA for the CDR3: TGTGCCAGCAGTGAAGCCAGGCCCAACAATGAGCAGTTCTTC.

V usage is TRBV28 and J usage is TRBJ1-2, with TRBD1 identical over 12 bases. After removal of 6 bases from V and 8 bases from J, the junction contained 13 bases not matched to a gene. CDR3 size: 16 residues. Germline CDR1 reads MDHEN; CDR2 reads SYDVKM. For the CDR3, the DNA is TGTGCCAGCAGAGGGACCGGGACAGGGGGCTTGGGGGGCTACACCTTC. This encodes CASRGTGTGGLGGYTF.

The gene calls are TRBV5-6 and TRBJ2-5; the D is unclear. CDR1 SGHDT and CDR2 YYEEEE come from the germline V gene. V lost 4 bases, J lost 7 bases, and 14 bases lay in between. There are 13 residues in the CDR3. The CDR3 loop is CASSRSARGTQYF. Written as DNA, the CDR3 is TGTGCCAGCAGCCGTAGTGCAAGAGGGACCCAGTACTTC.

The J gene is TRBJ2-7, the V gene TRBV7-2, with 9 nucleotides matching TRBD1. The V gene end was trimmed by 6 bases and the J gene end by 3 bases; junction bases not matched to a gene: 6. The CDR3 extends over 14 amino acids. Looked up from germline, CDR1 is SGHTA and CDR2 is FQGNSA. CDR3 sequence reads: CASRGSDRGYEQYF. The CDR3 region has the DNA TGTGCCAGCAGGGGATCGGACAGGGGCTACGAGCAGTACTTC.

The chain couples TRBV6-1 to TRBJ1-2; D ambiguous. V shed 6 bases and J shed 0 bases, with 8 bases lying between them. Germline assignment: CDR1 MNHNS and CDR2 SASEGT. CDR3 size: 13 residues. The CDR3 DNA reads TGTGCCAGCAGCCGAGGGTCTAACTATGGCTACACCTTC. It specifies CASSRGSNYGYTF.

In regard to this clone: One end of the junction fails to match germline, which may point to a read error. DNA of the CDR3: TGCGCCAACAGCTTGGCCGGGGTCTGGGACACTGAAGCTTTCTTT. The encoded protein is CANSLAGVWDTEAFF. The chain recombines TRBV5-1 with TRBJ1-1; D uncertain. Looked up from germline, CDR1 is SGHRS and CDR2 is YFSETQ. This CDR3 is built from 15 residues.